This T cell receptor (beta chain) is from a study of tumor-infiltrating lymphocytes in localized non-small cell lung cancer. Looking at the study overall: Resected tumor was paired with non-adjacent uninvolved lung from the same patient.

CDR3 size: 17 residues. The J segment lost 3 bases and the V segment lost 4 bases, leaving 12 bases of the junction unmatched. Germline V gives CDR1 SGDLS, CDR2 YYNGEE. The protocol was immunoSEQ multiplex PCR, while the TCRdb copy is restricted to in-frame clones and leaves out a portion. The sample comprises about 3,800 clones, roughly 70% of which are singletons, and under 15% rests with the top ten. This receptor was identified in a human donor with non-small cell lung cancer. This chain links TRBV9 with TRBJ2-2; 7 bases are a match to TRBD1. The sample taken for sequencing was uninvolved lung tissue not adjacent to the tumor. CDR3 loop: CASSPSLGDRYTGELFF. In DNA form, the CDR3 reads TGTGCCAGCAGCCCATCCCTGGGGGACAGATACACCGGGGAGCTGTTTTTT.